This paragraph reports one TCR beta chain. In this sample, this clone turned up once. This receptor's antigen is unknown. Base qualities were left out, and no much larger clone turns up one base away. To prepare the library, the immunoSEQ multiplex PCR assay was applied. In its TCRdb copy, this immuneACCESS table keeps in-frame sequences only and misses some clones. Where compared with another copy, unresolved V genes explain less than half of these, and the others have no known cause. The sample data list over 120,000 clones, and about nine tenths of these were observed just once. Jointly, the top ten make up roughly 3.2% of the sample. This entry is derived from a study of control samples from healthy donors and cancer patients (dated by TCRdb to the early 2020s). Trimming at the junction amounts to 7 bases on V and 3 bases on J, and the germline ends lie 15 bases apart. The CDR3 contains 14 residues, cysteine and phenylalanine counted. Here the CDR3 DNA is all that survives: 42 bases in frame from base 1. Based on the germline V gene (reference sequence), the CDR1 and CDR2 sequences are LNHDA and SQIVND.

Input material: blood. The sequence derives from a young man in good health. The V gene is TRBV19 and the J gene is TRBJ1-2; the best D guess is TRBD1, with 5 bases matching. The bases are TGTGCCAGTAAAAGACAGTCCCATGACTATGGCTACACCTTC. This sequence encodes CASKRQSHDYGYTF.